The sequence of this T cell receptor beta chain was determined in a study of cytomegalovirus exposure and HLA in healthy donors. Study observations and caveats: The presence/absence work took it that sequencing depth was about the same across donors. Later analysis identified a missense DCLRE1C variant that was linked to TCR beta V- and J-gene trimming.

There are a few counts of this clone. Antigen: not known. PCR involved 60 Vbeta and 13 Jbeta primers. Generated by immunoSEQ multiplex PCR, the TCRdb table keeps only in-frame clones and is missing some. The sample holds 85,000 to 100,000 clones, roughly nine tenths seen once. Sequencing was performed on PBMCs. This TCR came from a man aged 25 to 40 in good health and CMV-seropositive.

The CDR3 reads CASSLGAGGETQYF. Written as DNA, the CDR3 is TGTGCCAGCAGCTTAGGGGCAGGGGGAGAGACCCAGTACTTC. The chain joins TRBV7-2 to TRBJ2-5, with 7 bases that match TRBD1. V dropped 1 base and J dropped 4; count of bases not matched to a gene: 3. CDR3 length: 14 amino acids. The germline CDR1 and CDR2 sequences are SGHTA and FQGNSA.